The sample holds many counts of the clone carrying this TCR beta chain. Its antigen remains unidentified. The data are from a study of T cells after yellow fever vaccination. Study-wide results and caveats: Researchers noted that a small share of clonotypes showed up in both CD4 and CD8 compartments. A secondary response was less intense yet reached its peak sooner, at day 5 versus 15.

TCRdb reprocessed the 5' RACE reads via MiXCR and lists one record per CDR3 protein. The data show around 300,000 distinct CDR3 sequences, 3.5% to 4.5% seen once. This sequence was found in a man between 18 and 29 years old who received the YFV17D yellow fever vaccine. Sample: PBMCs, taken 15 days after the yellow fever booster vaccination.

CDR3 sequence: CASGGGDAPDTQYF. DNA for the CDR3: TGTGCCAGCGGAGGGGGAGACGCTCCAGATACGCAGTATTTT. The chain employs TRBV7-9 and TRBJ2-3; TRBD1 or TRBD2 may be the D gene (6 bases each). Trimming shortened V by 8 bases and J by 4 bases, and 16 bases separated the two germline ends. There are 14 residues in the CDR3. Germline loops: CDR1 SEHNR, CDR2 FQNEAQ (reference sequence). The whole variable domain, remainder taken from reference TRBV7-9 and TRBJ2-3, is DTGVSQNPRHKITKRGQNVTFRCDPISEHNRLYWYRQTLGQGPEFLTYFQNEAQLEKSRLLSDRFSAERPKGSFSTLEIQRTEQGDSAMYLCASGGGDAPDTQYFGPGTRLTVL.